This TCR beta chain was obtained from a study of cytomegalovirus exposure and HLA in healthy donors. Notes on this clone: What it binds is unknown.

Study results and limitations: Reports described diagnosis of cytomegalovirus status by the classifier as highly specific and sensitive.

Amplification used 60 Vbeta primers and 13 Jbeta primers. The repertoire was sequenced with immunoSEQ multiplex PCR; TCRdb's copy has only in-frame clones and lacks some. The table shows about 120,000 clones, with 75% occurring only once. The sequencing input was PBMCs. The receptor was derived from a middle-aged woman in good health and CMV-seropositive.

Written as DNA, the CDR3 is TGTGCCAGTAGTAGTCTCCCCGGGACTATGCAAGAGACCCAGTACTTC. Its translation is CASSSLPGTMQETQYF. V gene TRBV19 combines with J gene TRBJ2-5, with 7 positions matching TRBD2. Germline values: CDR1 LNHDA, CDR2 SQIVND (reference sequence). After removal of 4 bases from V and 2 bases from J, the junction contained 10 bases not matched to a gene. This CDR3 contains 16 residues.